This T cell receptor beta chain derives from a study of Graves' ophthalmopathy and Graves' hyperthyroidism. The authors amplified TCR beta CDR3 regions, and they did so from RNA transcripts for repertoire sequencing. First-round RT-PCR used HTBI primers; second-round multiplex PCR followed. From the multiplex PCR reads, TCRdb called clonotypes with MiXCR, one entry per CDR3 protein. Of about 410,000 distinct CDR3 sequences listed, about 16% are singletons. This clonotype was seen at least ten times. The TCR comes from a woman aged 18-35 years with Graves' ophthalmopathy. Specimen: peripheral blood.

The DNA for the CDR3 is TGTGCCAGCAGCTTTTTCGGGGGGGCGGGCACTGAAGCTTTCTTT. This translates into CASSFFGGAGTEAFF. The chain employs TRBV7-2 and TRBJ1-1, with D possibly being TRBD1 (6 bases). CDR3 length equals 15 residues. Trimming removed 3 bases from V and 4 bases from J, with 15 bases in between. Germline loops: CDR1 SGHTA, CDR2 FQGNSA.